This entry concerns a single T cell receptor (beta chain). Library preparation (for TCRbeta) was performed with unique molecular identifiers. TCRdb re-derived calls from the PCR reads in MiXCR, one entry per CDR3 protein. Among over 200,000 distinct CDR3 sequences listed, about 9.2% were seen once. The data were obtained in a study of T-cell reconstitution after alpha-beta-depleted transplantation in children. V was pared by 8 bases and J by 6 bases, with 10 bases of the junction left unmatched. The CDR3 length is 16 residues. The germline V gene has CDR1 SNHLY and CDR2 FYNNEI. The source material was PBMCs from the stem cell graft donor, sampled from the stem cell graft. This sequence joins TRBV2 and TRBJ1-6; TRBD1 matches 10 bases. The receptor comes from a human donor who donated a stem cell graft to a child with acute lymphoblastic leukemia. The CDR3 region has the DNA TGTGCCAGCGGGGAGGGACAGGGGTACCGTAATTCACCCCTCCACTTT. Its protein is CASGEGQGYRNSPLHF.